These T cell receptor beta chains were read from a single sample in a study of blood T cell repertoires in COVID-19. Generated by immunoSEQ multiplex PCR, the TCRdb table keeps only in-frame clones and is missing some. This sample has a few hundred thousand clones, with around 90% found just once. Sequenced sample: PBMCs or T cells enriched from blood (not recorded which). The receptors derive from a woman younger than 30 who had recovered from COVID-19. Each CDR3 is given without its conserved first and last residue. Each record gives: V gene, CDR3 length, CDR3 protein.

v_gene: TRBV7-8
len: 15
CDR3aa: ASSDRGQGGRNSPLH

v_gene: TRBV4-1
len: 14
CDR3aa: ASSRADTNSGNTIY

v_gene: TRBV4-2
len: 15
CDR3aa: ASSQDGYTGGLYEQY

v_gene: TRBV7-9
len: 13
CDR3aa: ASSLANEGQRGYT

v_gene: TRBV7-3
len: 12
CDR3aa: ASSSSGDTDTQY

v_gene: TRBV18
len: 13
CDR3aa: ASSPPSGGAGEQY

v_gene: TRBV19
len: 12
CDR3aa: ASTPGGPDYGYT

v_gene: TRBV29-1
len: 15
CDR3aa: SVNGLAGQYSYNEQF

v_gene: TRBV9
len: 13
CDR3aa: ASSVGGINTGELF

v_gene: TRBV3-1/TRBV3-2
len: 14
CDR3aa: ASSQDTIEGADTQY

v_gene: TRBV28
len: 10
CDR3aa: ASSFSPYEQY

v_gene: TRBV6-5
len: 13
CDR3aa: ASSTRTGDNSPLH

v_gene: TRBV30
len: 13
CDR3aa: AWSVEGRSKNTIY

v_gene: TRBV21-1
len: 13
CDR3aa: ASSKAAGDRSPLH

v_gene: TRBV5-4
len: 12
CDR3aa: ASSYSGGTTEAF

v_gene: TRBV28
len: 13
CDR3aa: ASRSTGGRNEKLF

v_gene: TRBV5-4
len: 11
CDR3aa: ASSAGVSYEQY

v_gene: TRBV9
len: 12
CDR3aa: ASSAGEGKRPQH

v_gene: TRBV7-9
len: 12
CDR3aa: ASSLVQVRETQY

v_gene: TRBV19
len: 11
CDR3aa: ASRNDRESGYT

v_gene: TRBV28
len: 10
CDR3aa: ASSSSQYGYT

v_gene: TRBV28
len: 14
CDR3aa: ASSPRTSGGEETQY

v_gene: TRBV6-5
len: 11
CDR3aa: ASTSGTGGKVT

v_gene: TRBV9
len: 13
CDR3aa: ASSVGGRGTEKLF

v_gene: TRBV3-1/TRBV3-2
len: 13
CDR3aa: ASSPRTGQAETQY

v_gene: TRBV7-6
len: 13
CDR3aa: ASSSQGAEDNEQF

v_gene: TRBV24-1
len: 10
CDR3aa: ATSEGLREQY

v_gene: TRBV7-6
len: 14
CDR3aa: ASSLTTGSGANVLT

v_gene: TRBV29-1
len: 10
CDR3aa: SVEDSSYEQY

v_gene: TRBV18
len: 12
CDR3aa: ASSPGLAMETQY

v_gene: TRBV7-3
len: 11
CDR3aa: ASSTKNTGELF

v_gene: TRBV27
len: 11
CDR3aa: ASSLGARYEQY

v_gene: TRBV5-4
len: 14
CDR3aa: ASSLAGTAINYGYT

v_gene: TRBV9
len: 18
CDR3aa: ASSVAPTGGGGSFGYGYT

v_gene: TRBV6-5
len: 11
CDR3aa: ASSRGQGYGYT

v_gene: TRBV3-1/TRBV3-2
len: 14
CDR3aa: ASSLLAGGSTYEQY

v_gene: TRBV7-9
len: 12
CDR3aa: ASSLGGTTYEQY

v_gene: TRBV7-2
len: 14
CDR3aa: ASSLISWAAGNTIY

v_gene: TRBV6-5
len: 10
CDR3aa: ASSPKQGQQF

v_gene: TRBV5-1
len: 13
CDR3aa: ASSLVGDRAQPQH

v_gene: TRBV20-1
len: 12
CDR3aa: SASRTSGTDTQY

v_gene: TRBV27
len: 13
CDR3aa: ASSLQGTSYNEQF

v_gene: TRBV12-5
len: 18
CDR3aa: ASGLTAGGLLLLPQETQY

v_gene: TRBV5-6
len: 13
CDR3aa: ASSLAGSLNTEAF

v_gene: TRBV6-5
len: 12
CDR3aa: ASSRTSGLREQY

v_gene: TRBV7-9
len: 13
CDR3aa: ASSLVSRAADGYT

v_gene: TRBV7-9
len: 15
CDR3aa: ASSHPRGGGNTDTQY

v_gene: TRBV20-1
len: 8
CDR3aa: SAPNYGYT

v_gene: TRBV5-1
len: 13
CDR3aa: ASSLVGTGGKKLF

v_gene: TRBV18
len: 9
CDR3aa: ASSLDNEQF

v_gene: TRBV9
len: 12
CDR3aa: ASSVGAGHSPLH

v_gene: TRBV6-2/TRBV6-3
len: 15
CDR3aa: ASSYASTGTGWETQY

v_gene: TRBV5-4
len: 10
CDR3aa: AYRGLPTEQY

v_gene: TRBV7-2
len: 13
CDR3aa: ASSPQDKGNYGYT

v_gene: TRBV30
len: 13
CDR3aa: AWTPGVTIYTEAF